This TCR beta chain appears in the sequencing data of a study of T cell repertoires in aging, cancer and after chemotherapy. Amplification of TCR beta used genomic DNA extracted from peripheral blood. Multiplex touch-down PCR with TRB-A/B primers amplified rearranged V-D-J TRB sequences. Using its own MiXCR run on the multiplex PCR reads, TCRdb lists one record per CDR3 protein. Of fewer than 13,000 distinct CDR3 sequences listed, 25% to 35% are singletons. This clonotype was sampled from a human donor in good health. Sequenced material: blood.

Written as DNA, the CDR3 is TGTGCCAGCAGGGGATGGGCGACAGTAAGCTCCTACGAGCAGTACTTC. It specifies CASRGWATVSSYEQYF. V and J are TRBV6-5 and TRBJ2-5, with a weak D call TRBD1 (5 bases). Judging by the DNA end, TRBJ2-7 fits better; the J call may be wrong. Germline CDR1 MNHEY, CDR2 SVGAGI. This CDR3 comprises 16 residues.